This T cell receptor (beta chain) was observed in a study of cytomegalovirus exposure and HLA in healthy donors. Points from the study as a whole: Presence/absence analysis assumed near-uniform sequencing depth across donors. In the analysis, some V segments, TRBV6-2 and TRBV6-3 included, were excluded as indistinguishable.

As for this clone: Its specificity is not known.

Trimming stripped 5 bases from V and 0 bases from J, with 11 bases between. Germline values: CDR1 GTSNPN, CDR2 SVGIG (reference sequence). The CDR3 extends over 14 amino acids. 60 Vbeta and 13 Jbeta primers were used in PCR. This table comes from immunoSEQ multiplex PCR, and its TCRdb copy is limited to in-frame clones, with some not included. The data show under 140,000 clones, with around 84% seen just once and under 1.5% held by the top ten. The receptor was isolated from a woman in her 30s in good health and CMV-seronegative. The rearrangement uses TRBV30 and TRBJ2-1; D gene uncertain. The specimen sequenced was PBMCs. For the CDR3, the DNA is TGTGCCTGGCATGACACTCGCTCCTACAATGAGCAGTTCTTC. Translating gives CAWHDTRSYNEQFF.